These 20 T cell receptor beta chains came from one sample sequenced in a study of shared clonotypes between healthy human individuals. Here immunoSEQ multiplex PCR was the method, and the copy in TCRdb shows in-frame clones only, minus some. The table includes a few million clones, about 92% detected once. The specimen sequenced was naive CD4+ T cells sorted from blood. Subset meaning: CD45RA+ positively selected. These receptors were taken from a man between 18 and 35 years old in good health.

This chain joins TRBV18 and TRBJ2-3; D remains unclear. Trimming cost V 3 bases and J 3 bases, with 16 bases left between them. The germline V gene encodes CDR1 KGHSH and CDR2 LQKENI. The CDR3 has 16 amino acids. In DNA, the CDR3 is TGTGCCAGCTCACCTCTAGGTGTCGCTTCTACAGATACGCAGTATTTT. As protein: CASSPLGVASTDTQYF.

This chain's CDR3 is CASSLQGRGTQYF. CDR3 sequence (DNA): TGTGCCAGCAGCCTACAGGGTAGGGGGACCCAGTACTTC. V usage is TRBV7-3 and J usage is TRBJ2-5; possible D gene TRBD1, 6 bases. V was shortened by 5 bases and J by 7 bases, with 14 bases between the two germline ends. The germline V gene encodes CDR1 SGHTA and CDR2 FQGTGA. CDR3 length: 13 residues.

The V call is TRBV5-6, the J call TRBJ1-1; 7 bases agree with TRBD1. V shed 2 bases and J 4 bases; nucleotides not matched to a gene: 11. CDR1 SGHDT and CDR2 YYEEEE come from the germline V gene. The CDR3 length is 16 residues. CDR3 region: CASSFLQGTVGTEAFF. The CDR3 DNA follows: TGTGCCAGCAGCTTCTTACAGGGGACGGTGGGCACTGAAGCTTTCTTT.

The genes are TRBV29-1 and TRBJ2-7, with unresolved D. Germline V CDR1 and CDR2: SQVTM, ANQGSEA. The CDR3 has 14 residues. V gave up 5 bases and J gave up 3 bases, with 17 bases separating them. The CDR3 region is CSVLGLQDHYEQYF. For the CDR3, the DNA is TGCAGCGTTTTAGGTTTGCAGGATCACTACGAGCAGTACTTC.

The chain uses TRBV9 and TRBJ2-3; D is unresolved. The CDR3 totals 16 residues. The V gene lost 4 bases and the J gene lost 2 bases, with 17 bases spanning the gap. The germline V gene has CDR1 SGDLS and CDR2 YYNGEE. The DNA of the CDR3 is TGTGCCAGCAGCCTCTACACCGATCGGGCCACAGATACGCAGTATTTT. As protein: CASSLYTDRATDTQYF.

The chain uses TRBV30 and TRBJ1-6, with TRBD1 matching 7 bases. Germline V lookup: CDR1 GTSNPN, CDR2 SVGIG (reference sequence). Trimming took 3 bases from V and 7 from J; bases not matched to a gene: 6. This CDR3 spans 14 amino acids. Written as DNA, the CDR3 is TGTGCCTGGAGGAGGGCAGGGGGAAATTCACCCCTCCACTTT. Translation gives CAWRRAGGNSPLHF.

The rearrangement uses TRBV20-1 and TRBJ2-1; D is possibly TRBD2 (5 bases). This CDR3 spans 11 amino acids. Trimming left V 6 bases short and J 9 bases short, with 12 bases between. Germline lookup yields CDR1 DFQATT and CDR2 SNEGSKA (reference sequence). CDR3 sequence reads: CSATPSFEQFF. DNA for the CDR3: TGCAGTGCAACTCCTAGCTTTGAGCAGTTCTTC.

This chain connects TRBV6-1 to TRBJ2-5, with D maybe TRBD2 (5 bases). Germline V lookup: CDR1 MNHNS, CDR2 SASEGT. CDR3 length equals 14 residues. Trimming shortened V by 3 bases and J by 5 bases, and 13 bases separated the two germline ends. In DNA, the CDR3 is TGTGCCAGCAGTGACGGCCTCCCGGGGGAGACCCAGTACTTC. This codes for CASSDGLPGETQYF.

The chain has TRBV10-3 and TRBJ2-1; 8 nucleotides agree with TRBD2. The V gene's germline CDR1 is ENHRY and CDR2 SYGVKD. The junction had 4 bases not matched to a gene; V was cut back by 1 base and J by 5 bases. The CDR3 runs 15 residues. CDR3 region: CAISEWTGGHNEQFF. CDR3 nucleotide sequence: TGTGCCATCAGTGAGTGGACGGGGGGGCACAATGAGCAGTTCTTC.

This chain uses TRBV28 with TRBJ1-1; D is unclear. Trimming removed 1 base from V and 0 bases from J, with 12 bases in between. From germline, CDR1 is MDHEN and CDR2 SYDVKM. This CDR3 comprises 16 residues. CDR3 in DNA: TGTGCCAGCAGTTTATTATGGGGAAACATGAACACTGAAGCTTTCTTT. Translated: CASSLLWGNMNTEAFF.

The chain couples TRBV5-1 to TRBJ2-1, with 8 bases fitting TRBD2. Trimming cost V 4 bases and J 6 bases; bases outside gene matches: 6. This CDR3 spans 14 amino acids. The germline CDR1 and CDR2 sequences are SGHRS and YFSETQ. Here the CDR3 reads CASSDGLALNEQFF. The CDR3 DNA sequence: TGCGCCAGCAGCGACGGACTAGCCCTCAATGAGCAGTTCTTC.

The V gene is TRBV15, the J gene TRBJ1-5, with a possible D match to TRBD1 (6 bases). The CDR3 contains 12 residues. Germline V lookup: CDR1 LNHNV, CDR2 YYDKDF (reference sequence). V lost 5 bases and J 7 bases, leaving 9 bases between the germline ends. In nucleotides, the CDR3 is TGTGCCACCAGCTCCGGGACACAGCCCCAGCATTTT. This codes for CATSSGTQPQHF.

V is TRBV10-3 and J is TRBJ2-3; no firm D call. The CDR3 spans 14 residues. Trimming took off 2 bases at V and 3 bases at J, with 9 bases between the two ends. Germline assignment: CDR1 ENHRY and CDR2 SYGVKD. The CDR3 reads CAISEGMVTDTQYF. CDR3 in DNA: TGTGCCATCAGTGAGGGCATGGTTACAGATACGCAGTATTTT.

This clone came up once. The V call is TRBV28, the J call TRBJ2-1; a possible D gene is TRBD2 (6 bases). The germline V gene has CDR1 MDHEN and CDR2 SYDVKM. This CDR3 comprises 14 residues. Trimming shortened V by 6 bases and J by 0 bases, and 9 bases separated the two germline ends. CDR3 in DNA: TGTGCCAGCAGGTTGCGGGACTCCTACAATGAGCAGTTCTTC. This sequence encodes CASRLRDSYNEQFF.

The chain is built from TRBV7-2 and TRBJ1-1, with D possibly being TRBD1 (5 bases). Trimming removed 5 bases from V and 4 bases from J, with 14 bases in between. Germline loops: CDR1 SGHTA, CDR2 FQGNSA. The length of the CDR3 is 14 residues. CDR3 sequence reads: CASSPIGGSTEAFF. The CDR3 coding sequence is TGTGCCAGCAGCCCCATTGGGGGGAGCACTGAAGCTTTCTTT.

V and J are TRBV28 and TRBJ2-7; tentative D call: TRBD1 (5 bases). Germline V gene lookup returns CDR1 MDHEN and CDR2 SYDVKM. V was shortened by 3 bases and J by 0 bases, with 12 bases between the two germline ends. The CDR3 totals 15 residues. CDR3 DNA sequence: TGTGCCAGCAGTTTGGGCAGGGTGATCTCCTACGAGCAGTACTTC. Its translation: CASSLGRVISYEQYF.

The chain carries TRBV11-3 and TRBJ2-1; 7 bases fit TRBD1. CDR1 is SGHNT and CDR2 is YENEEA in the germline V gene. The V and J ends lost 2 bases and 10 bases, in that order; junction bases with no gene match: 5. The CDR3 is made up of 13 amino acids. The CDR3 loop is CASSLLQGVEQFF. The CDR3 DNA reads TGTGCCAGCAGCTTACTGCAGGGGGTAGAGCAGTTCTTC.

The V and J genes are TRBV6-1 and TRBJ2-2; TRBD1 aligns across 7 bases. V gave up 4 bases and J gave up 7 bases; unmatched junction bases: 9. The CDR3 length is 15 residues. Germline V gene lookup returns CDR1 MNHNS and CDR2 SASEGT. CDR3 residues: CASSGSGTVHGELFF. CDR3 DNA: TGTGCCAGCAGTGGATCCGGGACAGTTCACGGGGAGCTGTTTTTT.

This chain connects TRBV7-3 to TRBJ2-6, with D unclear. The germline V gene encodes CDR1 SGHTA and CDR2 FQGTGA. There are 16 residues in the CDR3. Trimming took 2 bases from V and 0 from J, leaving 8 bases between them. CDR3 amino acids: CASSLSASSGANVLTF. The CDR3 DNA follows: TGTGCCAGCAGCTTATCGGCTAGCTCTGGGGCCAACGTCCTGACTTTC. Full variable domain (missing parts from reference TRBV7-3 and TRBJ2-6): GAGVSQTPSNKVTEKGKYVELRCDPISGHTALYWYRQSLGQGPEFLIYFQGTGAADDSGLPNDRFFAVRPEGSVSTLKIQRTERGDSAVYLCASSLSASSGANVLTFGAGSRLTVL.

The chain combines TRBV11-2 with TRBJ2-1; possible D gene TRBD2, 5 bases. The germline gives CDR1 SGHAT, CDR2 FQNNGV. The CDR3 is 13 residues long. V was pared by 5 bases and J by 6 bases, with 11 bases between. The CDR3 here is CASSVGLPNEQFF. The CDR3 DNA reads as TGTGCCAGCAGCGTAGGACTGCCCAATGAGCAGTTCTTC.